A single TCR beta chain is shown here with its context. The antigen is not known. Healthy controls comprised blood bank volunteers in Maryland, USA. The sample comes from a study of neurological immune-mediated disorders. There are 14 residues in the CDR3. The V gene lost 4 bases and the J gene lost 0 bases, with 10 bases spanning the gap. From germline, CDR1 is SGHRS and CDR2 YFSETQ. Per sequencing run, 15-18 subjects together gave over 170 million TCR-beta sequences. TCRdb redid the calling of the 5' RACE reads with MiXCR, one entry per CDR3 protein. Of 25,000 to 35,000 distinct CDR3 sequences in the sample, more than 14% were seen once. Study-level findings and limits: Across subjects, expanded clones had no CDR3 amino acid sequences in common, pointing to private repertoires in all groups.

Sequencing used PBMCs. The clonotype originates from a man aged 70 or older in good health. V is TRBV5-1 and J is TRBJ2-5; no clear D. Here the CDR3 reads CASSPWPDQETQYF. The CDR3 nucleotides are TGCGCCAGCAGCCCTTGGCCTGACCAAGAGACCCAGTACTTC. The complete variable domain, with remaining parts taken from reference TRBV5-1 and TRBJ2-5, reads KAGVTQTPRYLIKTRGQQVTLSCSPISGHRSVSWYQQTPGQGLQFLFEYFSETQRNKGNFPGRFSGRQFSNSRSEMNVSTLELGDSALYLCASSPWPDQETQYFGPGTRLLVL.